This TCR beta chain was recovered during a study of blood T cell repertoires in COVID-19. Study information: COVID-19 samples from acute and convalescent phases originated in the United States, Italy and Spain. PBMCs, B-cell-depleted T cells, or T cells were the source of the cDNA or gDNA that made up the material.

The repertoire was sequenced with immunoSEQ multiplex PCR; TCRdb's copy has only in-frame clones and lacks some. The sample yields about 260,000 clones, 84% seen once. This CDR3 spans 15 amino acids. V dropped 2 bases and J dropped 1; count of bases not matched to a gene: 2. Germline lookup yields CDR1 KGHDR and CDR2 SFDVKD. The receptor was isolated from a woman between 35 and 50 years old who had recovered from COVID-19. This rearrangement joins TRBV24-1 to TRBJ2-7; TRBD1 matches at 9 bases. Sequencing was done on a sample of peripheral blood. The chain's CDR3 is CATSDSGTGSYEQYF. The CDR3 bases are TGTGCCACCAGTGATTCCGGGACAGGGTCCTACGAGCAGTACTTC.